This T cell receptor (beta chain) was sequenced for a study of blood T cell repertoires in COVID-19. Study as a whole: The analysed material was cDNA or gDNA that came from T cells, B-cell-depleted T cells, or PBMCs.

This clone was observed once. Authors' methods: Scientists estimated how many nucleated cells there were by amplifying reference gene primers. The data were produced by immunoSEQ multiplex PCR, yet TCRdb's version contains in-frame clones alone and is incomplete. V, J and clone size reflect that table, while D and trimming were determined from the DNA. The sample consists of roughly 69,000 clones, about nine tenths of them appearing once. The CDR3 totals 16 residues. The V and J ends lost 0 bases and 4 bases, in that order; junction bases with no gene match: 5. Germline lookup yields CDR1 LGHDT and CDR2 YNNKEL (reference sequence).

The receptor was isolated from a human donor in a cohort sampled during active COVID-19. The sample comprised peripheral blood. The J gene is TRBJ2-7, the V gene TRBV3-1 (or the pseudogene TRBV3-2); 11 nucleotides align to TRBD2. The DNA for the CDR3 is TGTGCCAGCAGCCAAGATCGGACTAGCGGGTGGTACGAGCAGTACTTC. Its protein product is CASSQDRTSGWYEQYF.